One and the same sample provided the 18 T cell receptor beta chains below, sequenced in a study of blood T cell repertoires in COVID-19. Measured with immunoSEQ multiplex PCR; TCRdb has only the in-frame clones, and not every one. The sample shows about 150,000 clones, around 84% of them seen only once. Sequencing was carried out using peripheral blood. The receptors originated from a man older than 75 with acute or convalescent COVID-19.

The J gene is TRBJ1-1, the V gene TRBV7-8; D gene uncertain. From germline, CDR1 is SGHVS and CDR2 FQNEAQ. CDR3 length: 14 residues. V gave up 1 base and J gave up 5 bases, with 11 bases separating them. CDR3 region: CASSLVALSTEAFF. As DNA, the CDR3 is TGTGCCAGCAGCTTAGTCGCGCTAAGTACTGAAGCTTTCTTT.

This chain connects TRBV12-3 or TRBV12-4 to TRBJ1-2; 8 nucleotides line up with TRBD1. Losses at the gene ends were 5 bases for V and 14 bases for J; bases not matched to a gene: 13. The CDR3 length is 13 residues. The CDR3 reads CASSPSGTGGLTF. The CDR3 region has the DNA TGTGCCAGCAGTCCATCCGGGACAGGAGGATTGACCTTC.

This clone was recorded only once. The chain employs TRBV19 and TRBJ1-2; no clear D. Germline V lookup: CDR1 LNHDA, CDR2 SQIVND (reference sequence). The V end was cut by 4 bases, the J end by 3 bases, with 12 bases between. CDR3 length equals 14 residues. The chain's CDR3 is CASSTHQVYYGYTF. The CDR3 DNA reads as TGTGCCAGTAGTACCCACCAGGTTTACTATGGCTACACCTTC.

This clone was seen a single time. The rearrangement uses TRBV3-1 (or the pseudogene TRBV3-2) and TRBJ2-3, with a tentative D call TRBD1 (5 bases). The length of the CDR3 is 15 residues. The V end lost 6 bases, the J end lost 2 bases, and 15 bases lay between the germline ends. Germline CDR1 LGHDT, CDR2 YNNKEL (reference sequence). As DNA, the CDR3 is TGTGCCAGCAGTCGGAAAGCAGGGCTCACAGATACGCAGTATTTT. Protein sequence: CASSRKAGLTDTQYF.

This chain links TRBV6-5 with TRBJ2-1, with 7 bases identical to TRBD2. Germline V gene sequence: CDR1 MNHEY, CDR2 SVGAGI. The CDR3 loop spans 14 amino acids. V shed 7 bases and J 3 bases; nucleotides not matched to a gene: 6. The CDR3 DNA reads as TGTGCCAGCATAGGTGGGACTAACTACAATGAGCAGTTCTTC. Amino acid sequence: CASIGGTNYNEQFF.

The chain employs TRBV7-6 and TRBJ2-3; possibly TRBD2 for D (5 bases). With 6 bases removed from V and 5 bases from J, the gap between germline ends came to 15 bases. The CDR3 is 14 residues long. Germline V gene sequence: CDR1 SGHVS, CDR2 FNYEAQ. The CDR3 DNA sequence: TGTGCCAGCAGTAAAGAAGGGAGTGGAGATACGCAGTATTTT. Protein sequence: CASSKEGSGDTQYF.

The chain recombines TRBV7-8 with TRBJ2-7; a weak D match, TRBD2 (6 bases). The length of the CDR3 is 18 residues. With 0 bases removed from V and 2 bases from J, the gap between germline ends came to 20 bases. Germline CDR1 is SGHVS and CDR2 is FQNEAQ. The DNA for the CDR3 is TGTGCCAGCAGCTTAGCGCTTGGAGGGAGGTTAGCTCCCTACGAGCAGTACGTC. Amino acids: CASSLALGGRLAPYEQYV.

This clone was detected only a few times. The chain uses TRBV3-1 (or the pseudogene TRBV3-2) and TRBJ1-1; D unclear. The CDR3 extends over 15 amino acids. The germline V and J ends were trimmed by 4 bases and 1 base, with 13 bases remaining between them. Germline values: CDR1 LGHDT, CDR2 YNNKEL (reference sequence). CDR3: CASSPRQPGNTEAFF. CDR3 in DNA: TGTGCCAGCAGCCCCCGACAACCCGGGAACACTGAAGCTTTCTTT.

The chain links TRBV19 to TRBJ1-1, with TRBD1 as a possible D gene (5 bases). CDR3 length: 14 amino acids. Deletions cut 3 bases from V and 4 bases from J, with 12 bases between. In germline, CDR1 is LNHDA, CDR2 SQIVND (reference sequence). The CDR3 nucleotides read TGTGCCAGTAGTATGCGGCAGGGAGGCACTGAAGCTTTCTTT. Protein product: CASSMRQGGTEAFF.

The gene calls are TRBV5-4 and TRBJ1-2; D is unclear. The V end was cut by 1 base, the J end by 3 bases, with 10 bases between. This CDR3 is built from 14 residues. The germline V gene has CDR1 SGHNT and CDR2 YYREEE (reference sequence). CDR3 sequence reads: CASSLSGQYYGYTF. For the CDR3, the DNA is TGTGCCAGCAGCTTGAGCGGGCAGTACTATGGCTACACCTTC. The whole variable domain, filled in from reference TRBV5-4 and TRBJ1-2, reads ETGVTQSPTHLIKTRGQQVTLRCSSQSGHNTVSWYQQALGQGPQFIFQYYREEENGRGNFPPRFSGLQFPNYSSELNVNALELDDSALYLCASSLSGQYYGYTFGSGTRLTVV.

This chain joins TRBV6-5 and TRBJ1-3, with 8 bases matching TRBD1. This CDR3 spans 15 amino acids. CDR1 and CDR2 (germline): MNHEY, SVGAGI. J was trimmed by 2 bases and V by 6 bases; bases with no gene match: 6. CDR3 DNA sequence: TGTGCCAGCAGCCTGCAGGGGGCGACTGGAAACACCATATATTTT. The encoded protein is CASSLQGATGNTIYF.

The rearrangement links TRBV27 to TRBJ1-2; D call uncertain. The germline V gene encodes CDR1 MNHEY and CDR2 SMNVEV (reference sequence). V lost 8 bases and J 7 bases, leaving 14 bases between the germline ends. The CDR3 has 12 residues. This chain's CDR3 is CASHAAGFGYTF. The CDR3 nucleotides are TGTGCCAGCCATGCTGCCGGGTTTGGCTACACCTTC.

The chain has TRBV4-1 and TRBJ2-3; TRBD2 is a possible D gene (6 bases). Germline CDR1 is MGHRA and CDR2 is YSYEKL. This CDR3 has 17 amino acids. Trimming removed 0 bases from V and 4 bases from J, with 17 bases in between. The CDR3, as DNA: TGCGCCAGCAGCCAAGAATTTAGAGCTAGCGAGGCAGATACGCAGTATTTT. As protein: CASSQEFRASEADTQYF.

The gene calls are TRBV5-1 and TRBJ2-3; the match to TRBD1 covers 7 bases. Germline CDR1 reads SGHRS; CDR2 reads YFSETQ. J was trimmed by 2 bases and V by 4 bases; bases with no gene match: 10. The CDR3 runs to 16 residues. DNA of the CDR3: TGCGCCAGCAGCGCTCCCGGGACAGCCAACACAGATACGCAGTATTTT. The encoded protein is CASSAPGTANTDTQYF.

This chain connects TRBV5-1 to TRBJ1-1; 7 positions agree with TRBD1. Unmatched junction bases numbered 7, after V lost 9 bases and J lost 2 bases. The CDR3 covers 13 residues. CDR1 and CDR2 from the germline V gene are SGHRS and YFSETQ. For the CDR3, the DNA is TGCGCCACCTCGGGACAGCCTAACACTGAAGCTTTCTTT. As protein: CATSGQPNTEAFF.

The V call is TRBV5-1, the J call TRBJ2-3; D ambiguous. The V end was cut by 2 bases, the J end by 1 base, with 8 bases between. The CDR3 has 14 residues. The germline gives CDR1 SGHRS, CDR2 YFSETQ. The CDR3, as DNA: TGCGCCAGCAGCTTTGCGCATGGCACAGATACGCAGTATTTT. This sequence encodes CASSFAHGTDTQYF.

V is TRBV25-1 and J is TRBJ2-7; D is unresolved. This CDR3 comprises 14 residues. CDR1 is MGHDK, CDR2 SYGVNS, per germline. Deletions cut 5 bases from V and 0 bases from J, with 11 bases between. CDR3 sequence: CASSTPGSSYEQYF. The DNA of the CDR3 is TGTGCCAGCAGTACGCCAGGTAGCTCCTACGAGCAGTACTTC.

V usage is TRBV12-3 or TRBV12-4 and J usage is TRBJ2-5; D remains ambiguous. The CDR3 consists of 12 residues. V was pared by 5 bases and J by 5 bases, with 9 bases between. CDR3: CASSPFGETQYF. The CDR3 coding sequence is TGTGCCAGCAGTCCATTCGGGGAGACCCAGTACTTC.